This T cell receptor (beta chain) originates from a study of beta chain features in type 1 diabetes. As for this clone: Its antigen is not known.

Sequenced material consisted of expressed TCRB transcripts (all of the isolated RNA was reverse transcribed). Method: immunoSEQ multiplex PCR; TCRdb's copy keeps in-frame clones and lacks some. The sample holds a few hundred thousand clones, approximately 16% seen once. Regarding the study as a whole: Type 1 diabetes patients had moderately but significantly shorter TCRB CDR3s in all four CD4+ subsets.

Material: naive CD4+ T cells from blood. The receptor was derived from a man younger than 45 with type 1 diabetes.

CDR3: CASSLGPQQETQYF. The CDR3 nucleotides are TGTGCCAGCAGCTTAGGACCGCAGCAAGAGACCCAGTACTTC. The J gene is TRBJ2-5, the V gene TRBV7-2; D unclear. The germline CDR1 and CDR2 sequences are SGHTA and FQGNSA. V shed 1 base and J shed 2 bases, with 8 bases lying between them. This CDR3 has 14 amino acids.